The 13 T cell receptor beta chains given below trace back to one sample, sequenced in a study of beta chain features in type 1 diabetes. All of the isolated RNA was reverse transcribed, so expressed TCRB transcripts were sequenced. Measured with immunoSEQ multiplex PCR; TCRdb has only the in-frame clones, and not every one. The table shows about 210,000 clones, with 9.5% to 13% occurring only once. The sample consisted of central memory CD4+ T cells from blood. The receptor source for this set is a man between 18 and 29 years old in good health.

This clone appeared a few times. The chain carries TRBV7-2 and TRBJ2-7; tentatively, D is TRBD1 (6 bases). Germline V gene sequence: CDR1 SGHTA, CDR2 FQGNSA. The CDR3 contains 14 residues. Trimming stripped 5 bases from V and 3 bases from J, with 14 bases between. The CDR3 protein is CASSPDATGYEQYF. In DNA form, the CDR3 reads TGTGCCAGCAGCCCAGACGCGACAGGCTACGAGCAGTACTTC.

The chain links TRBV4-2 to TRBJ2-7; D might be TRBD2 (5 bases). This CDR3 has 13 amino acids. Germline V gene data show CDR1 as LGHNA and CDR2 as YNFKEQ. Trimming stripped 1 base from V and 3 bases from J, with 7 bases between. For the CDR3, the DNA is TGTGCCAGCAGCCAAGGGGGAGACTACGAGCAGTACTTC. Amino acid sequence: CASSQGGDYEQYF.

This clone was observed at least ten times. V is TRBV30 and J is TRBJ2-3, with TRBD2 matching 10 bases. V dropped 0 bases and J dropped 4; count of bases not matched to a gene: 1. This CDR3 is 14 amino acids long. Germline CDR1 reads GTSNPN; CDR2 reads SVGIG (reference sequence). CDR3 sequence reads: CAWSVAGGPDTQYF. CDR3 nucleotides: TGTGCCTGGAGTGTAGCGGGAGGGCCAGATACGCAGTATTTT.

This chain's CDR3 is CASSEAAGSYEQYF. In nucleotides, the CDR3 is TGTGCCAGCAGTGAAGCGGCAGGTTCCTACGAGCAGTACTTC. This chain links TRBV2 with TRBJ2-7; D is undetermined. Germline V gene lookup returns CDR1 SNHLY and CDR2 FYNNEI. CDR3 length: 14 amino acids. Trimming removed 0 bases at V and 1 base at J, with 7 bases between.

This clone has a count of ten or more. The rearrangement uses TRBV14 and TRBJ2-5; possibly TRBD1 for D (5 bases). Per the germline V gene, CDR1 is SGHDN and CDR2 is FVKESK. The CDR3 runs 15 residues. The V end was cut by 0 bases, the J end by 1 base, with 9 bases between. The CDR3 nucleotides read TGTGCCAGCAGCCAAGATCAGGGTCCCCAAGAGACCCAGTACTTC. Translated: CASSQDQGPQETQYF.

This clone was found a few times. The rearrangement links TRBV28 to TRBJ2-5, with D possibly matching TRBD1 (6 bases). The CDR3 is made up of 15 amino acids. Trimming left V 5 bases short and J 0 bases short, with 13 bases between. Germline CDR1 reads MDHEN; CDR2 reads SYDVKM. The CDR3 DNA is TGTGCCAGCAGTGGGTCGGACAGCTACCAAGAGACCCAGTACTTC. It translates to CASSGSDSYQETQYF.

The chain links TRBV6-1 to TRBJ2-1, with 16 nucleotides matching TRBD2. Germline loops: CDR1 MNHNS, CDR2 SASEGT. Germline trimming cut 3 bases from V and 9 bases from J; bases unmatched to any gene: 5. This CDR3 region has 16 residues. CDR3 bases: TGTGCCAGCAGTGAGGGACTAGCGGGAGGGCCGGGTGAGCAGTTCTTC. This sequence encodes CASSEGLAGGPGEQFF.

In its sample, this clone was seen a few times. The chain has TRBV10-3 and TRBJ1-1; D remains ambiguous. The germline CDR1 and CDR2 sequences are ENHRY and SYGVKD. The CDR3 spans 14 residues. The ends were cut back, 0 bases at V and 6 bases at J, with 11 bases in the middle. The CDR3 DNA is TGTGCCATCAGTGAGTCTACTAGAGTTGCTGAAGCTTTCTTT. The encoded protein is CAISESTRVAEAFF.

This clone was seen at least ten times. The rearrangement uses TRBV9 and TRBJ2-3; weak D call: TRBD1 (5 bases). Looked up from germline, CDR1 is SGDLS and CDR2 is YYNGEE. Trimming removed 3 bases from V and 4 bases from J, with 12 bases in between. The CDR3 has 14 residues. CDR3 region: CASSGGQASDTQYF. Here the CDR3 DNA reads TGTGCCAGCAGCGGAGGACAAGCGTCAGATACGCAGTATTTT.

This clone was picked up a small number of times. The CDR3 spells CASRPGGAYEQYF. The CDR3 DNA follows: TGTGCCAGCAGGCCAGGGGGAGCCTACGAGCAGTACTTC. This sequence joins TRBV7-2 and TRBJ2-7; 7 nucleotides agree with TRBD1. The ends lost 6 bases at V and 2 bases at J; junction bases unmatched: 4. The CDR3 totals 13 residues. Germline lookup yields CDR1 SGHTA and CDR2 FQGNSA.

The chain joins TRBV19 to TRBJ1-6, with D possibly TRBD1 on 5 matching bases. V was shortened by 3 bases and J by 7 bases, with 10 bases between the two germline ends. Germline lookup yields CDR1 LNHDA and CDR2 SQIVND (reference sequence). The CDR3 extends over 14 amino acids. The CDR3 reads CASSIQGGNSPLHF. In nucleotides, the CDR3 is TGTGCCAGTAGTATCCAGGGAGGGAATTCACCCCTCCACTTT.

The CDR3 loop is CASKLLSSYNEQFF. In nucleotides, the CDR3 is TGTGCCTCAAAACTACTGTCTTCCTACAATGAGCAGTTCTTC. The rearrangement uses TRBV30 and TRBJ2-1; no definite D call. V lost 7 bases to trimming and J lost 1 base, with 14 bases between them. This CDR3 is built from 14 residues. The germline V gene has CDR1 GTSNPN and CDR2 SVGIG (reference sequence).

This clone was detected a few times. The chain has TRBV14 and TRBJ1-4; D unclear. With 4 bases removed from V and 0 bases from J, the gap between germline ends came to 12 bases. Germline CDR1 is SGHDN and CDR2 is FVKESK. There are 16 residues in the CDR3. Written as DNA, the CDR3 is TGTGCCAGCAGCCGCCGGGATTTAGCAACTAATGAAAAACTGTTTTTT. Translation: CASSRRDLATNEKLFF.